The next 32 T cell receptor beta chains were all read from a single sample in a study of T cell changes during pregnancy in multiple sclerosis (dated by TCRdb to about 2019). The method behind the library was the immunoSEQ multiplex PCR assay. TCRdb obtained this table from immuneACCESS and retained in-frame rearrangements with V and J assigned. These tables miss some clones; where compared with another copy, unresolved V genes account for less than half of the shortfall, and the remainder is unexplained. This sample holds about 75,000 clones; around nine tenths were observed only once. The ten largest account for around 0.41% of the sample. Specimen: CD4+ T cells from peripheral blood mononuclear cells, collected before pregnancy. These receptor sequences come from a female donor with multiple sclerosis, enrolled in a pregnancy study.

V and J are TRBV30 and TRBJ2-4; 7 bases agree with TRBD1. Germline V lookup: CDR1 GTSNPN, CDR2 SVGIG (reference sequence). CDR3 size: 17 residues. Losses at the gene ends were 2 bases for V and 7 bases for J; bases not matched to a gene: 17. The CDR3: CAWSLKLQTGSANIQYF. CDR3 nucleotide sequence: TGTGCCTGGAGTTTGAAACTCCAGACAGGGTCCGCGAACATTCAGTACTTC. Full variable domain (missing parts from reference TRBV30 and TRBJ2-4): SQTIHQWPATLVQPVGSPLSLECTVEGTSNPNLYWYRQAAGRGLQLLFYSVGIGQISSEVPQNLSASRPQDRQFILSSKKLLLSDSGFYLCAWSLKLQTGSANIQYFGAGTRLSVL.

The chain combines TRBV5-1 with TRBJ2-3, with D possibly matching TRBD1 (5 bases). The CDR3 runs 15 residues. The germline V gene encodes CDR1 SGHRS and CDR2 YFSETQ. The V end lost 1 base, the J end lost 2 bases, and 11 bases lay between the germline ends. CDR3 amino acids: CASSLIGVPTDTQYF. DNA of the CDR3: TGCGCCAGCAGCTTGATAGGGGTCCCCACAGATACGCAGTATTTT.

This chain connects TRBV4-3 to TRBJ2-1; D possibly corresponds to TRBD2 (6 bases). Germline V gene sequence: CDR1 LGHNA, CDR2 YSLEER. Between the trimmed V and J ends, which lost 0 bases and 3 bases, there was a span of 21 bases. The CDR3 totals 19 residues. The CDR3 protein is CASSQDYGIQRALYNEQFF. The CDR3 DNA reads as TGCGCCAGCAGCCAAGATTACGGGATCCAGCGGGCACTCTACAATGAGCAGTTCTTC.

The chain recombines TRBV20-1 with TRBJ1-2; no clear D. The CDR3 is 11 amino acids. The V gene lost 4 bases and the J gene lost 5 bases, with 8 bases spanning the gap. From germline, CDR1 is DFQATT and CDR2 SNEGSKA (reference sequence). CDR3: CSATGDYGYTF. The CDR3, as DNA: TGCAGTGCTACCGGAGATTATGGCTACACCTTC.

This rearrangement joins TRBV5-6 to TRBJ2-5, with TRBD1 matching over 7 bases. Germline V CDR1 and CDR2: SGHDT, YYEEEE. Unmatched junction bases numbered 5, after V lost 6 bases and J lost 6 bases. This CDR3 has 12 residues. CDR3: CASTLQGQTQYF. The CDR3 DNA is TGTGCCAGCACGTTACAGGGGCAGACCCAGTACTTC.

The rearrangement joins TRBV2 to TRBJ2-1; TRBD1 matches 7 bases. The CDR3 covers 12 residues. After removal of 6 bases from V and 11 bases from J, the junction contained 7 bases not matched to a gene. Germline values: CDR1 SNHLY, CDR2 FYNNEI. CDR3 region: CASSQQGWQQFF. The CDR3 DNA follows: TGTGCCAGCAGCCAACAGGGGTGGCAGCAGTTCTTC.

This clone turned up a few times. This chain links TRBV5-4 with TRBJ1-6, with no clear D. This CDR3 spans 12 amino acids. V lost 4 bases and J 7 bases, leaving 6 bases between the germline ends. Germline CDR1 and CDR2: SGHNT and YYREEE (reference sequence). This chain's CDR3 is CASSLANSPLHF. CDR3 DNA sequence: TGTGCCAGCAGCCTGGCGAATTCACCCCTCCACTTT.

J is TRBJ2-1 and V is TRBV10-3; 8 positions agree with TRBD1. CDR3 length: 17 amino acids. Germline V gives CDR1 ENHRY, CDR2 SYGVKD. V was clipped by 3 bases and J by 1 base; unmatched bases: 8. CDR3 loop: CAISEPGQGGSYNEQFF. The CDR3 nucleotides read TGTGCCATCAGTGAACCCGGACAGGGTGGGTCCTACAATGAGCAGTTCTTC.

The CDR3 sequence: CASTSLAADTQYF. The CDR3 bases are TGTGCCAGCACGAGCCTAGCGGCAGATACGCAGTATTTT. The genes are TRBV9 and TRBJ2-3, with 7 nucleotides matching TRBD2. The CDR3 sequence is 13 residues long. Germline loops: CDR1 SGDLS, CDR2 YYNGEE. The V gene end was trimmed by 6 bases and the J gene end by 4 bases; junction bases not matched to a gene: 5.

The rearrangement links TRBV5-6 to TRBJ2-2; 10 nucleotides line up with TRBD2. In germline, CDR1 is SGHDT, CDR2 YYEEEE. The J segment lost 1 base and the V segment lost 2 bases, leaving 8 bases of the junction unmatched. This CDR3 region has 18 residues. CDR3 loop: CASSFTSGAYRNTGELFF. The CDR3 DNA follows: TGTGCCAGCAGCTTTACTAGCGGGGCCTACCGGAACACCGGGGAGCTGTTTTTT.

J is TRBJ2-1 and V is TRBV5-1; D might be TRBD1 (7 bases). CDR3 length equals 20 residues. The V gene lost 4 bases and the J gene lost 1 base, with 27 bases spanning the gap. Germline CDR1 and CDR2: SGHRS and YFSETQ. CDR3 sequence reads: CASSELGQPFRRGSYNEQFF. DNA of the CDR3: TGCGCCAGCAGCGAACTGGGACAGCCCTTCAGGCGGGGATCCTACAATGAGCAGTTCTTC.

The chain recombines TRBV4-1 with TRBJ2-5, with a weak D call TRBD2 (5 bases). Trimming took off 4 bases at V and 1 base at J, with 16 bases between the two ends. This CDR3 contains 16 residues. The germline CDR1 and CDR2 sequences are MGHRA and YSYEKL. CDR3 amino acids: CASSLPTKDFQETQYF. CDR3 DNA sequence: TGCGCCAGCAGCCTTCCCACAAAGGACTTCCAAGAGACCCAGTACTTC.

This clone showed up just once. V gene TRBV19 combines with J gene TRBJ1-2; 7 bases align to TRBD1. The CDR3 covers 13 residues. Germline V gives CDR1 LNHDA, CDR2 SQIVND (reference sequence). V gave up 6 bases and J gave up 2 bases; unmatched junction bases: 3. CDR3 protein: CASSTQGNYGYTF. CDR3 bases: TGTGCCAGTAGCACACAGGGGAACTATGGCTACACCTTC.

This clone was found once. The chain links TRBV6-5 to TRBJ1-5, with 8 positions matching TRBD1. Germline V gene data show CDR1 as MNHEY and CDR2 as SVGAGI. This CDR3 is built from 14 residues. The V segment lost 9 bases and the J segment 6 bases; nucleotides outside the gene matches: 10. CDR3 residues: CASGTTGVGQPQHF. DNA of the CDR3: TGTGCCAGTGGCACGACAGGGGTCGGTCAGCCCCAGCATTTT.

In DNA form, the CDR3 reads TGTGCCACCAGCAGAGATAAAGGGAGGACAACTTACGGGGTGACCCAGTACTTC. Encoded protein: CATSRDKGRTTYGVTQYF. The chain is built from TRBV15 and TRBJ2-5, with TRBD2 as a possible D gene (6 bases). V dropped 0 bases and J dropped 7 bases, with 24 bases sitting between them. CDR3 length: 18 amino acids. Germline V gene sequence: CDR1 LNHNV, CDR2 YYDKDF (reference sequence).

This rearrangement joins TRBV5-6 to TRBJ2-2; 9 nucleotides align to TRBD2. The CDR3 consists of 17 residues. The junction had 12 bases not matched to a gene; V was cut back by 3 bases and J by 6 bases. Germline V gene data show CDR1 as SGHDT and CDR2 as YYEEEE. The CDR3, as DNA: TGTGCCAGCAGCTGGACTCCCGGGACTAGCTTTCCCGGGGAGCTGTTTTTT. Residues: CASSWTPGTSFPGELFF.

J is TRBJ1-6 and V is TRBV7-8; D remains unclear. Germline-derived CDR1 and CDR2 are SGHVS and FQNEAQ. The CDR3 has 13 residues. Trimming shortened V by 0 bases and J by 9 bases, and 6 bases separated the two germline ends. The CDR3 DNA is TGTGCCAGCAGCTTAGCTCGGGTTTCACCCCTCCACTTT. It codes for CASSLARVSPLHF.

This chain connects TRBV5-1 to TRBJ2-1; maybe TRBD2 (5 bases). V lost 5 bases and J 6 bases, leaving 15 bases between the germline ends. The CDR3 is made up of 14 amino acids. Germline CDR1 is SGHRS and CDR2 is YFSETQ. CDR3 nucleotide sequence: TGCGCCAGCAGTTCCCATCGGACTGCCAATGAGCAGTTCTTC. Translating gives CASSSHRTANEQFF.

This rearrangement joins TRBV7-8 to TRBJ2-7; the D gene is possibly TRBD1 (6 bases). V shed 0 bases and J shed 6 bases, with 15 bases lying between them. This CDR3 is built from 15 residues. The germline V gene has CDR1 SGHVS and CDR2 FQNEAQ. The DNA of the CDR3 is TGTGCCAGCAGCTTAGCGGGGGCCGTTTTGGGCGAGCAGTACTTC. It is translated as CASSLAGAVLGEQYF.

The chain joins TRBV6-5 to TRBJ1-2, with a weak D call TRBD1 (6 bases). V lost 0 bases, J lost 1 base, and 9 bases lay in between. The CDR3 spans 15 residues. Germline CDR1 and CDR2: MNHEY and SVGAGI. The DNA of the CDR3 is TGTGCCAGCAGTTACTCGCTACAGGGTAACTATGGCTACACCTTC. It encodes CASSYSLQGNYGYTF.

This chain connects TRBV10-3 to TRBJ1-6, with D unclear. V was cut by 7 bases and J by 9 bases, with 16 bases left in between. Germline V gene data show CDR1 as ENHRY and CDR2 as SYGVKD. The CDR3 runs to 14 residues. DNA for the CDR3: TGTGCCATCAACCGGGAACCTACTGGTTCACCCCTCCACTTT. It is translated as CAINREPTGSPLHF.

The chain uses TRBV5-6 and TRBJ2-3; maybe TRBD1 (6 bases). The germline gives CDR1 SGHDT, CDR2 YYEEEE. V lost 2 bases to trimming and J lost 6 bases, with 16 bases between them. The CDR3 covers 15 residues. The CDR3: CASSLSLAGVDTQYF. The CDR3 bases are TGTGCCAGCAGCTTATCGTTGGCAGGGGTCGATACGCAGTATTTT.

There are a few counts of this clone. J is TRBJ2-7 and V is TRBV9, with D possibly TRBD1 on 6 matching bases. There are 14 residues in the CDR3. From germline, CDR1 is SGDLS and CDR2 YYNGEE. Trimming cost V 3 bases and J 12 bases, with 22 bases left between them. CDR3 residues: CASSAGTPLGRVYF. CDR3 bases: TGTGCCAGCAGCGCCGGGACACCTCTGGGTAGAGTGTACTTC.

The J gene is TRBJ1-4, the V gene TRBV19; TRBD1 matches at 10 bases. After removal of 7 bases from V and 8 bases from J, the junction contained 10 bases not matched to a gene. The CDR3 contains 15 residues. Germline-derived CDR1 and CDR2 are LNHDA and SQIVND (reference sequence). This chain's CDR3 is CASKFGQGVGEKLFF. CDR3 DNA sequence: TGTGCCAGTAAATTCGGACAGGGGGTTGGCGAAAAACTGTTTTTT.

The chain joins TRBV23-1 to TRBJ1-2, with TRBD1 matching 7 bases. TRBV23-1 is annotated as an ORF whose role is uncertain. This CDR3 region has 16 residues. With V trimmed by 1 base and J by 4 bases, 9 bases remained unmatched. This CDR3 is CASSQWGSDRVYGYTF. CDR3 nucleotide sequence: TGCGCCAGCAGTCAATGGGGATCCGACAGGGTCTATGGCTACACCTTC.

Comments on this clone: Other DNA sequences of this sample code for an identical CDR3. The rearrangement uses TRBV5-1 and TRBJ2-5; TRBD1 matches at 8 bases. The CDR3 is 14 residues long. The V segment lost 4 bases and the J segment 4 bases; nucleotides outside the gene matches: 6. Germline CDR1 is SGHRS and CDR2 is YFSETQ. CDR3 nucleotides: TGCGCCAGCAGCAGAACAGGGGGAGGAGAGACCCAGTACTTC. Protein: CASSRTGGGETQYF.

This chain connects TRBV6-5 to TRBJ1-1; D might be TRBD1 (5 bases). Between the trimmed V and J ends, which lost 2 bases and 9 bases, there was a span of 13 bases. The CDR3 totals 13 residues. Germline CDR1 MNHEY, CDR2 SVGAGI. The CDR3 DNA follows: TGTGCCAGCAGTTACGGGGCAGGGCGACAAGCTTTCTTT. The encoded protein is CASSYGAGRQAFF.

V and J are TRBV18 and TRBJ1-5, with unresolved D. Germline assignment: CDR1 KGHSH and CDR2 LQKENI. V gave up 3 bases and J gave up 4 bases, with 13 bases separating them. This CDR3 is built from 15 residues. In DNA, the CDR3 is TGTGCCAGCTCACCGGAAGACGGACTTAATCAGCCCCAGCATTTT. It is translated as CASSPEDGLNQPQHF.

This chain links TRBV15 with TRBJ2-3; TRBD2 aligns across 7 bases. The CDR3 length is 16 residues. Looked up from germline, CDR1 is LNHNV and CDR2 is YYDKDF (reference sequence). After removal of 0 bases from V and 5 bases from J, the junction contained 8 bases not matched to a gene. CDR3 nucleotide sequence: TGTGCCACCAGCAGAGAAGGGGCGGGGAGGGAAGATACGCAGTATTTT. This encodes CATSREGAGREDTQYF.

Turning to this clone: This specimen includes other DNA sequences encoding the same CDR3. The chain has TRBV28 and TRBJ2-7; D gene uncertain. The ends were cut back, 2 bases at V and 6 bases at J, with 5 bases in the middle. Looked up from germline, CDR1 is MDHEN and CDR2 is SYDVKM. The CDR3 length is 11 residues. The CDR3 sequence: CASSLGREQYF. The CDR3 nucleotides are TGTGCCAGCAGTTTAGGCCGCGAGCAGTACTTC.

CDR3 sequence: CASSFFRQGAITEAFF. The DNA for the CDR3 is TGTGCCAGCAGCTTCTTTAGGCAGGGGGCGATCACTGAAGCTTTCTTT. The J gene is TRBJ1-1, the V gene TRBV5-6; 8 positions match TRBD1. Germline trimming cut 2 bases from V and 4 bases from J; bases unmatched to any gene: 10. The length of the CDR3 is 16 residues. CDR1 and CDR2 from the germline V gene are SGHDT and YYEEEE.

In nucleotides, the CDR3 is TGTGCCACAGGACTAGCGGGTGCCTACGAGCAGTACTTC. It translates to CATGLAGAYEQYF. V is TRBV6-1 and J is TRBJ2-7, with 11 bases aligning to TRBD2. Trimming at V came to 10 bases and at J to 2 bases, leaving 4 bases not matched to a gene. Germline CDR1 reads MNHNS; CDR2 reads SASEGT. The CDR3 runs 13 residues.